This entry describes one TCR beta chain. This sample stems from a study of blood T cell repertoires in COVID-19. In the original analysis: It was from reference gene primer amplification that nucleated cell counts were estimated. Some clones are missing from TCRdb's copy, which holds only in-frame ones; the method was immunoSEQ multiplex PCR. D and trimming were read from the DNA, whereas the V and J calls and clone size are those reported in that table. The table includes about 260,000 clones, around 84% detected once. Trimming took 0 bases from V and 6 from J, leaving 6 bases between them. The CDR3 is 13 residues long. The germline V gene has CDR1 LGHNA and CDR2 YNFKEQ.

The sequence derives from a man in his sixties with acute or convalescent COVID-19. Sequenced input: peripheral blood. The chain has TRBV4-2 and TRBJ2-1; D is uncertain. Written as DNA, the CDR3 is TGTGCCAGCAGCCAAGAGAGGCTCAATGAGCAGTTCTTC. Translation gives CASSQERLNEQFF.